This record looks at one T cell receptor (beta chain) sequence and its context. Its antigen is as yet unknown. This record belongs to a study of cytomegalovirus exposure and HLA in healthy donors. Study outcomes and limitations: Most TCR beta V segments were productive about 87% or about 30% of the time in an earlier analysis. An analysis that came later showed most CMV-associated TCR beta chains appearing HLA-restricted.

The PCR contained 60 Vbeta and 13 Jbeta primers. Some clones are missing from TCRdb's copy, which holds only in-frame ones; the method was immunoSEQ multiplex PCR. The sample consists of roughly 100,000 clones, about 80% of them appearing once. Germline CDR1 is SGHDN and CDR2 is FVKESK. V lost 0 bases and J lost 5, with 11 bases in between. This CDR3 is 15 amino acids long. Sample: PBMCs. This receptor was identified in a man aged 35 to 55 in good health and CMV-seronegative. The chain joins TRBV14 to TRBJ2-1, with a weak D call TRBD1 (6 bases). The CDR3 is CASSQERRGHNEQFF. CDR3 in DNA: TGTGCCAGCAGCCAAGAGCGCAGGGGCCACAATGAGCAGTTCTTC.